The rows below give T cell receptor beta chains drawn from one sample of a study of T cell clones after liver transplantation. Only in-frame clones appear in the TCRdb table, and some are missing; sequencing was by immunoSEQ multiplex PCR. The sample records roughly 120,000 clones, 90% being singletons. The sample was CD4+ T cells from blood, taken 12 months after liver transplant. These receptors all come from a human patient who received a liver transplant. Some of the T cells may derive from the graft donor. CDR3s include the opening cysteine and the closing phenylalanine or tryptophan. A D gene is named only where the DNA matches it firmly. Clone size is not always given. Where it is, it says once, few, many or a class for expanded clones.

v_gene	abundance	d_gene	j_gene	CDR3nt	CDR3aa
TRBV10-1	once	NA	TRBJ1-1	TGCGCCAGAGGGAGAGCCCAGAACACTGAAGCTTTCTTT	CARGRAQNTEAFF
TRBV19	NA	TRBD1	TRBJ1-4	TGTGCCAGTAAACTGGACAGGGGGCAACTACTGTTTTTT	CASKLDRGQLLFF
TRBV29-1	NA	NA	TRBJ1-1	TGCAGCGTTGAAGAGGGTTGGAACACTGAAGCTTTCTTT	CSVEEGWNTEAFF
TRBV18	NA	NA	TRBJ2-1	TGTGCCAGCTCACCACCCTCCGATAATGAGCAGTTCTTC	CASSPPSDNEQFF
TRBV7-2	NA	NA	TRBJ2-5	TGTGCCAGCAGCTTAGAGACCCAGTACTTC	CASSLETQYF
TRBV15	few	NA	TRBJ1-5	TGTGCCACCAGCAGAGATCGATACCAGGGCAATCAGCCCCAGCATTTT	CATSRDRYQGNQPQHF
TRBV5-4	NA	NA	TRBJ1-2	TGTGCCAGCAGCTCGACGGGGAACTATGGCTACACCTTC	CASSSTGNYGYTF
TRBV6-1	NA	NA	TRBJ1-3	TGTGCCAGCAGTGAAGAGTGGGGGGTCACCATATATTTT	CASSEEWGVTIYF
TRBV18	NA	TRBD1	TRBJ1-1	TGTGCCAGCTCACCACTTACAGGGGACACTGAAGCTTTCTTT	CASSPLTGDTEAFF
TRBV19	NA	NA	TRBJ2-5	TGTGCCAGTACCGTAGGAAATCAAGAGACCCAGTACTTC	CASTVGNQETQYF
TRBV7-6	NA	TRBD2	TRBJ2-3	TGTGCCAGCAGCCCCCCCGGACTAGGAAGTTCAGATACGCAGTATTTT	CASSPPGLGSSDTQYF
TRBV7-6	NA	TRBD2	TRBJ2-2	TGTGCCAGCAGCTTACTTCCTAGCGGATCGAACACCGGGGAGCTGTTTTTT	CASSLLPSGSNTGELFF
TRBV7-3	NA	TRBD2	TRBJ2-1	TGTGCCAGCAGCCCCCGGACTAGCGCCTACAATGAGCAGTTCTTC	CASSPRTSAYNEQFF
TRBV2	NA	NA	TRBJ2-7	TGTGCCAGCAGTGAATTCGGACAGTCCTACGAGCAGTACTTC	CASSEFGQSYEQYF
TRBV11-1	NA	NA	TRBJ1-3	TGTGCCAGCAGCTCCGGGACCTCCTCTGGAAACACCATATATTTT	CASSSGTSSGNTIYF
TRBV5-1	NA	NA	TRBJ1-2	TGCGCCAGCAGCTTTCCCGGGACGGACTATGGCTACACCTTC	CASSFPGTDYGYTF
TRBV11-3	NA	NA	TRBJ2-5	TGTGCCAGCAGCTTAGTTGGGTTAGGAGGAGAGACCCAGTACTTC	CASSLVGLGGETQYF
TRBV7-3	NA	NA	TRBJ2-3	TGTGCCAGCAGCTTAAACTCCGACGCAGATACGCAGTATTTT	CASSLNSDADTQYF
TRBV5-1	NA	TRBD2	TRBJ2-7	TGCGCCAGCAGCCTCGGGATAGCGGGAGGGCTTTCCTACGAGCAGTACTTC	CASSLGIAGGLSYEQYF
TRBV11-2	NA	TRBD1	TRBJ1-2	TGTGCCAGCAGCGATAAATACAGGACAGGGGCCTATGGCTACACCTTC	CASSDKYRTGAYGYTF